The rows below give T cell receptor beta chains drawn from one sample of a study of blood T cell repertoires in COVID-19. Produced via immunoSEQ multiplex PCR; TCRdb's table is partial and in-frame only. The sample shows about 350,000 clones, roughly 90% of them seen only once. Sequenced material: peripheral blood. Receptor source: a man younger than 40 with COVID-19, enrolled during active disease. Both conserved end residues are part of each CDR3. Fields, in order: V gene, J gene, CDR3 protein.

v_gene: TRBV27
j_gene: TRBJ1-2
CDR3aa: CASSLTGGYGYTF

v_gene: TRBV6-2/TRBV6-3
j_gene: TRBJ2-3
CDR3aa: CASSYRGKRTSGSVGTDTQYF

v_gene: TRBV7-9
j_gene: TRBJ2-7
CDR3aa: CASSFYNPGRENYEQYF

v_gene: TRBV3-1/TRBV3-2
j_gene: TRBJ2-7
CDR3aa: CASSRGTAYEQYF

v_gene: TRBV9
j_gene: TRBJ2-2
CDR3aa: CASSELPPANTGELFF

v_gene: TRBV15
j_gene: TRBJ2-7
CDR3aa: CATSRDRTYEQYF

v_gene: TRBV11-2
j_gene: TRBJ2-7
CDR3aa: CASRWGQGNDEQYF

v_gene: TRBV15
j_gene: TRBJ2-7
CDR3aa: CATSHGGQGNDEQYF

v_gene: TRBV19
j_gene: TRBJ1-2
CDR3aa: CASRVPGYGYTF

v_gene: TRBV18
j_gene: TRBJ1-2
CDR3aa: CASSPGTAVDGYTF